The 6 T cell receptor beta chains presented below share a single source sample, sequenced in a study of OX40 agonist ivuxolimab in advanced cancers. The protocol was immunoSEQ multiplex PCR, while the TCRdb copy is restricted to in-frame clones and leaves out a portion. The data show some 100,000 clones, approximately 89% seen once. The sequencing used CD4+ or CD8+ T cells sorted from blood, collected in a trial of the OX40 agonist ivuxolimab. These receptors were collected from an adult with an advanced solid tumor such as melanoma, head and neck, liver or kidney cancer.

This chain joins TRBV19 and TRBJ1-1, with no clear D. The CDR3 has 13 residues. V was pared by 10 bases and J by 1 base, with 13 bases between. The germline V gene encodes CDR1 LNHDA and CDR2 SQIVND (reference sequence). In DNA form, the CDR3 reads TGTGCCACCCTCTTACTGGGGAACACTGAAGCTTTCTTT. Protein: CATLLLGNTEAFF.

The chain recombines TRBV18 with TRBJ1-1; D unresolved. The ends were cut back, 2 bases at V and 1 base at J, with 5 bases in the middle. The V gene's germline CDR1 is KGHSH and CDR2 LQKENI. The CDR3 consists of 13 residues. Here the CDR3 reads CASSPSGNTEAFF. CDR3 nucleotide sequence: TGTGCCAGCTCACCATCCGGGAACACTGAAGCTTTCTTT.

This chain connects TRBV15 to TRBJ2-1, with 7 positions matching TRBD1. This CDR3 is built from 16 residues. Germline assignment: CDR1 LNHNV and CDR2 YYDKDF (reference sequence). Trimming cost V 1 base and J 3 bases; bases outside gene matches: 6. CDR3 DNA: TGTGCCACCAGCAGAGTTCCGGGACAGATCTACAATGAGCAGTTCTTC. It specifies CATSRVPGQIYNEQFF.

V and J are TRBV29-1 and TRBJ2-5, with a possible D match to TRBD2 (6 bases). Trimming removed 5 bases from V and 0 bases from J, with 13 bases in between. CDR3 length: 14 amino acids. Germline assignment: CDR1 SQVTM and CDR2 ANQGSEA. In DNA form, the CDR3 reads TGCAGCGTTTTTAGCGGTCTGTACCAAGAGACCCAGTACTTC. Encoded protein: CSVFSGLYQETQYF.

This clone has a single count. The chain joins TRBV15 to TRBJ2-1; TRBD2 is a possible D gene (5 bases). Germline V gene lookup returns CDR1 LNHNV and CDR2 YYDKDF (reference sequence). The V end lost 0 bases, the J end lost 2 bases, and 8 bases lay between the germline ends. This CDR3 region has 15 residues. CDR3 residues: CATSRDEGTYNEQFF. CDR3 bases: TGTGCCACCAGCAGAGATGAGGGCACCTACAATGAGCAGTTCTTC.

The chain couples TRBV28 to TRBJ2-7; D is undetermined. From germline, CDR1 is MDHEN and CDR2 SYDVKM. V lost 2 bases to trimming and J lost 2 bases, with 13 bases between them. CDR3 length: 15 amino acids. In DNA, the CDR3 is TGTGCCAGCAGTTTAACCGGACCGCGAACCTACGAGCAGTACTTC. Protein product: CASSLTGPRTYEQYF.